Reported below is one T cell receptor (beta chain). As yet, its antigen is unknown. Germline V CDR1 and CDR2: MNHNY, SVGAGI (reference sequence). J lost 4 bases, V lost 5 bases, and 7 bases had no gene match. The CDR3 spans 15 residues. The data originate from a study of cytomegalovirus exposure and HLA in healthy donors. Study results and limitations: The dataset shows that most TCR sequences were rare, while some public TCRs occurred in many donors. For cytomegalovirus status, the classifier reportedly gave diagnoses with high specificity and sensitivity. Among TCR beta chains, those listed as cytomegalovirus-associated numbered 164.

Produced via immunoSEQ multiplex PCR; TCRdb's table is partial and in-frame only. Among about 250,000 clones listed, 87% were seen once. This chain uses TRBV6-6 with TRBJ1-1; 10 bases agree with TRBD1. This clonotype originated in a man aged 18 to 35 in good health and CMV-seropositive. Sequences were obtained from PBMCs. CDR3: CASSRGTGEGTEAFF. The CDR3 DNA reads as TGTGCCAGCAGTAGGGGGACAGGGGAAGGCACTGAAGCTTTCTTT.